A selection of T cell receptor beta chains follows, all from one sample in a study of blood T cell repertoires in COVID-19. This table comes from immunoSEQ multiplex PCR, and its TCRdb copy is limited to in-frame clones, with some not included. The data contain hundreds of thousands of clones, about 91% of them seen just once; the ten biggest clones take up about 9.9%. Sequencing was performed on PBMCs or T cells enriched from blood (not recorded which). The source of these receptors is a woman in her 40s who had recovered from COVID-19. The CDR3 runs from the conserved cysteine through the conserved F or W. The D gene is left open where the match is weak. Only some rows state a clone size, as once, few, many or a class for expanded clones.

>14|TRBJ2-5|TRBD1|.|TRBV10-3
CAINPGQGAETQYF
TGTGCCATCAATCCGGGACAGGGGGCCGAGACCCAGTACTTC
>15|TRBJ2-7|TRBD2|once|TRBV27
CASILRGGDFYEQYF
TGTGCCAGCATCCTACGGGGGGGGGATTTTTACGAGCAGTACTTC
>17|TRBJ1-1|TRBD1|.|TRBV24-1
CATSDSRTGGGAAEAFF
TGTGCCACCAGTGATTCGCGCACGGGAGGGGGCGCAGCTGAAGCTTTCTTT
>12|TRBJ2-1|.|.|TRBV6-5
CASSPGQTEQFF
TGTGCCAGCAGTCCCGGACAGACCGAGCAGTTCTTC
>12|TRBJ1-2|.|.|TRBV5-1
CASSPQDYGYTF
TGCGCCAGCAGCCCCCAGGACTATGGCTACACCTTC
>14|TRBJ2-3|.|.|TRBV6-2/TRBV6-3
CASSLIAGTDTQYF
TGTGCCAGCAGCCTGATAGCGGGCACAGATACGCAGTATTTT
>16|TRBJ2-1|TRBD1|.|TRBV6-5
CASSSGQDPSYNEQFF
TGTGCCAGCAGTTCCGGACAGGACCCCTCCTACAATGAGCAGTTCTTC
>15|TRBJ1-4|TRBD1|.|TRBV28
CASSSTGATNEKLFF
TGTGCCAGCAGTTCCACAGGGGCAACTAATGAAAAACTGTTTTTT
>13|TRBJ2-5|.|.|TRBV18
CASSSQFQETQYF
TGTGCCAGCTCCTCACAGTTCCAAGAGACCCAGTACTTC
>17|TRBJ2-1|TRBD2|.|TRBV7-9
CASSLEMGTSASNEQFF
TGTGCCAGCAGCTTAGAGATGGGGACTAGCGCGAGCAATGAGCAGTTCTTC
>13|TRBJ1-2|.|.|TRBV12-3/TRBV12-4
CASSLGTEYGYTF
TGTGCCAGCAGTTTAGGGACAGAGTATGGCTACACCTTC
>13|TRBJ1-2|TRBD1|few|TRBV19
CASSIQGGYGYTF
TGTGCCAGTAGTATACAGGGGGGCTATGGCTACACCTTC
>14|TRBJ1-5|TRBD1|.|TRBV7-6
CASSPQGARQPQHF
TGTGCCAGCAGCCCACAGGGGGCAAGGCAGCCCCAGCATTTT
>15|TRBJ1-4|.|.|TRBV7-2
CASSWARQINEKLFF
TGTGCCAGCAGCTGGGCACGGCAGATCAATGAAAAACTGTTTTTT
>14|TRBJ1-6|.|.|TRBV7-2
CASSLGHLNSPLHF
TGTGCCAGCAGCCTTGGACACCTTAATTCACCCCTCCACTTT
>19|TRBJ2-5|TRBD2|once|TRBV27
CASSSTTSGEFRSQETQYF
TGTGCCAGCAGTTCCACGACTAGCGGGGAATTTAGGTCCCAAGAGACCCAGTACTTC
>15|TRBJ2-7|.|few|TRBV6-5
CASSYFPTTTYEQYF
TGTGCCAGCAGTTACTTCCCGACTACTACCTACGAGCAGTACTTC
>15|TRBJ2-1|.|.|TRBV5-1
CASSSSQGIDNEQFF
TGCGCCAGCAGCTCAAGCCAGGGGATCGACAATGAGCAGTTCTTC
>11|TRBJ2-1|.|.|TRBV29-1
CSVAGDNEQFF
TGCAGCGTTGCCGGGGACAATGAGCAGTTCTTC
>16|TRBJ2-7|.|.|TRBV27
CASSFLGGGPSYEQYF
TGTGCCAGCAGTTTCCTGGGCGGGGGCCCGTCCTACGAGCAGTACTTC
>16|TRBJ2-7|TRBD2|.|TRBV28
CASSDAGTSNFYEQYF
TGTGCCAGCAGTGATGCCGGGACTAGCAACTTCTACGAGCAGTACTTC
>13|TRBJ1-2|.|.|TRBV11-2
CASAPSSVYGYTF
TGTGCCAGCGCCCCTTCCTCGGTCTATGGCTACACCTTC
>12|TRBJ2-7|.|.|TRBV28
CASSYRNYEQYF
TGTGCCAGCAGCTATAGAAACTACGAGCAGTACTTC
>14|TRBJ2-3|.|.|TRBV3-1/TRBV3-2
CASSRDKPTDTQYF
TGTGCCAGCAGCCGGGACAAACCCACAGATACGCAGTATTTT
>13|TRBJ2-3|.|.|TRBV11-2
CASSSGSTDTQYF
TGTGCCAGCAGCTCGGGGAGCACAGATACGCAGTATTTT
>14|TRBJ1-3|TRBD1|few|TRBV28
CASIPGTVGNTIYF
TGTGCCAGCATTCCAGGGACAGTTGGAAACACCATATATTTT
>15|TRBJ2-5|.|.|TRBV5-4
CASSRPGPREETQYF
TGTGCCAGCAGCCGCCCAGGCCCTCGCGAGGAGACCCAGTACTTC
>14|TRBJ1-2|.|.|TRBV4-1
CASSQLTGFYGYTF
TGCGCCAGCAGCCAACTCACAGGGTTCTATGGCTACACCTTC
>15|TRBJ1-6|TRBD1|.|TRBV13
CASSFGDRGHSPLHF
TGTGCCAGCAGCTTTGGGGACAGGGGGCATTCACCCCTCCACTTT
>13|TRBJ2-4|.|.|TRBV25-1
CASSPSGIDIQYF
TGTGCCAGCAGTCCCTCGGGGATCGACATTCAGTACTTC
>14|TRBJ2-3|TRBD2|few|TRBV19
CASSPSGRVDTQYF
TGTGCCAGTAGTCCTAGCGGGAGGGTTGATACGCAGTATTTT
>16|TRBJ1-3|.|.|TRBV6-5
CASSYSWQDLGNTIYF
TGTGCCAGCAGTTACTCGTGGCAGGACTTGGGAAACACCATATATTTT
>16|TRBJ1-1|.|.|TRBV19
CASRADMGSWITEAFF
TGTGCCAGTCGCGCGGACATGGGCTCTTGGATCACTGAAGCTTTCTTT
>14|TRBJ2-7|.|.|TRBV11-2
CASSSEIGSYEQYF
TGTGCCAGCAGCTCTGAGATCGGGTCCTACGAGCAGTACTTC
>16|TRBJ2-5|.|.|TRBV13
CASSGRGSRMQETQYF
TGTGCCAGCAGCGGCCGGGGTTCTCGGATGCAAGAGACCCAGTACTTC
>15|TRBJ2-4|.|.|TRBV7-9
CASSLAFGGKNIQYF
TGTGCCAGCAGCTTAGCTTTCGGCGGGAAGAACATTCAGTACTTC
>16|TRBJ2-3|TRBD2|.|TRBV3-1/TRBV3-2
CASSRRSGSRTDTQYF
TGTGCCAGCAGCCGCCGTAGCGGGAGCCGCACAGATACGCAGTATTTT
>17|TRBJ1-1|.|.|TRBV12-5
CASGLVYPRATNTEAFF
TGTGCTAGTGGTTTGGTTTACCCCAGGGCCACGAACACTGAAGCTTTCTTT
>15|TRBJ2-1|TRBD2|.|TRBV3-1/TRBV3-2
CASSQVSGGAGEQFF
TGTGCCAGCAGCCAAGTGTCCGGGGGAGCGGGGGAGCAGTTCTTC
>14|TRBJ2-1|TRBD2|few|TRBV5-1
CASSLTGLAGEQFF
TGCGCCAGCAGCTTGACGGGACTAGCGGGAGAACAGTTCTTC
>16|TRBJ2-2|TRBD1|.|TRBV16
CASSQPGQGRTGELFF
TGTGCCAGCAGCCAACCGGGACAGGGTCGCACCGGGGAGCTGTTTTTT